The sequence of this TCR beta chain was determined in a study of CD8 T cells in Susac syndrome (dated by TCRdb to the late 2010s). Context from the whole study: The study used repertoire sequencing to test whether antigen drove CD8+ T cell activation and differentiation in Susac syndrome. Overall study outcomes, separate from this receptor: The study acknowledged that relatively few individuals were included in the TCR sequencing and HLA analysis.

RNA was extracted with the RNeasy kit and roughly 0.45 to 1 ug was reverse transcribed using random hexamers. The immunoSEQ multiplex PCR assay, covering 54 Vbeta and 13 Jbeta segments, was used to amplify TCR beta CDR3 regions. Bias from PCR amplification was corrected by using a synthetic template baseline for primer optimization and for computational correction. For the original study's pipeline: Reads were assigned to V, D and J genes according to IMGT and analyzed in immunoSEQ Analyzer, with only productive sequences retained. Clonality was computed as one minus Shannon entropy normalized by log2 of the number of productive unique sequences. For each patient and control, public and private clones were evaluated within the 100 most prevalent clones. Susac-specific clones were defined as absent from healthy and MS cohorts, 850 to 1,300 published viral clones and other ImmuneACCESS disease sequences. Starting from the raw public reads, TCRdb applied fastp trimming at Q25, assembled clones with MiXCR and retained in-frame beta chains. Entries are consolidated by CDR3 protein sequence, retaining the most common genes and DNA. It is TCRdb's table, rather than the study itself, that gives the V and J calls and clone size. The sample includes more than 95,000 distinct CDR3 sequences, with 85% to 95% observed a single time. The ten largest clones add up to roughly 0.094% of the sample.

Peripheral blood CD8+ and CD4+ T cells from healthy donors, Susac syndrome patients and multiple sclerosis patients were profiled by high-throughput TCR beta sequencing. Treatment-naive patients with stable or active relapsing-remitting disease fulfilling revised McDonald criteria were used as multiple sclerosis controls. Bulk CD8+ and CD4+ T cells were purified by magnetic negative isolation, whereas CD8+ TEMRA cells were enriched by FACS. Blood was drawn into EDTA tubes, processed within 24 hours, and PBMCs were isolated by density gradient centrifugation. PBMCs intended for TCR sequencing were cryopreserved in liquid nitrogen and were subsequently thawed in a 37 degrees C water bath. The sorted or isolated CD4+, CD8+ and CD8+ TEMRA cells had a purity of 90% or higher. The germline V and J ends show losses of 6 bases and 2 bases respectively, and no gene match explains 4 bases of the junction. The CDR3 starts with the cysteine, ends with the phenylalanine, and has 15 residues. Of the read, only the CDR3 DNA is kept; its 45 bases are in frame from base 1. For CDR1 and CDR2, the germline V gene (reference sequence) lists LNHDA and SQIVND.

About this clonotype: Its recognized antigen is unknown. Per-base qualities were not stored, and no clone one base away is much larger.

What was sequenced was CD4+ T cells from PBMCs. The chain links TRBV19 with TRBJ2-2, with 9 bases matching TRBD1. This clonotype was obtained from a human donor with multiple sclerosis. The CDR3 reads as follows: CASSTDRGNTGELFF. The sequence in DNA is TGTGCCAGTAGCACGGACAGGGGAAACACCGGGGAGCTGTTTTTT.